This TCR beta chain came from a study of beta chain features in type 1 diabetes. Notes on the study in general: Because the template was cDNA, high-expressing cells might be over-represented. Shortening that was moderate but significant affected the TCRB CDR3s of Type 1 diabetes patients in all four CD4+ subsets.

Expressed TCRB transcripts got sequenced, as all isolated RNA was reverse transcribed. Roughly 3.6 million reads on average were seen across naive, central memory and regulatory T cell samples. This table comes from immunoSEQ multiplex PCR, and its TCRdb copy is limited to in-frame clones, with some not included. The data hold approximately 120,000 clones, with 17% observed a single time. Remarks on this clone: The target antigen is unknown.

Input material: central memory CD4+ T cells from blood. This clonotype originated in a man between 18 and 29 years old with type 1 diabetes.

In nucleotides, the CDR3 is TGTGCCTGGAAGCCCTCGGCAGGGGGATACAAAGAGACCCAGTACTTC. It translates to CAWKPSAGGYKETQYF. The chain links TRBV30 to TRBJ2-5; 7 nucleotides line up with TRBD1. This CDR3 has 16 residues. Germline V CDR1 and CDR2: GTSNPN, SVGIG (reference sequence). V was pared by 4 bases and J by 3 bases, with 14 bases of the junction left unmatched.